One sample yielded the 14 T cell receptor beta chains listed below, sequenced in a study of blood T cell repertoires in COVID-19. TCRdb's copy holds only in-frame clones and misses some; the assay was immunoSEQ multiplex PCR. Of roughly 100,000 clones listed, about 83% are singletons. Sequencing input: peripheral blood. Receptor source: a man aged 65 to 85 with active or convalescent COVID-19.

The gene calls are TRBV19 and TRBJ2-1; the D gene is possibly TRBD2 (6 bases). Looked up from germline, CDR1 is LNHDA and CDR2 is SQIVND (reference sequence). CDR3 length: 14 amino acids. Between the trimmed V and J ends, which lost 4 bases and 7 bases, there was a span of 14 bases. CDR3 sequence reads: CASSSTGLYNEQFF. The CDR3 bases are TGTGCCAGTAGTAGTACGGGACTCTATAATGAGCAGTTCTTC.

The rearrangement uses TRBV11-2 and TRBJ1-6; D might be TRBD1 (6 bases). CDR3 length: 15 amino acids. Trimming removed 1 base from V and 2 bases from J, with 6 bases in between. Germline loops: CDR1 SGHAT, CDR2 FQNNGV. The CDR3 here is CASSLGQAYNSPLHF. As DNA, the CDR3 is TGTGCCAGCAGCTTAGGACAGGCCTATAATTCACCCCTCCACTTT. The whole variable domain, filled in from reference TRBV11-2 and TRBJ1-6, reads EAGVAQSPRYKIIEKRQSVAFWCNPISGHATLYWYQQILGQGPKLLIQFQNNGVVDDSQLPKDRFSAERLKGVDSTLKIQPAKLEDSAVYLCASSLGQAYNSPLHFGNGTRLTVT.

V usage is TRBV5-1 and J usage is TRBJ1-1; D not certain. Trimming removed 0 bases from V and 3 bases from J, with 6 bases in between. The CDR3 is made up of 13 amino acids. CDR1 is SGHRS and CDR2 is YFSETQ in the germline V gene. The CDR3, as DNA: TGCGCCAGCAGCTTGGGGCAGTACACTGAAGCTTTCTTT. Its protein product is CASSLGQYTEAFF. Looking up the rest from reference TRBV5-1 and TRBJ1-1 gives the full variable domain: KAGVTQTPRYLIKTRGQQVTLSCSPISGHRSVSWYQQTPGQGLQFLFEYFSETQRNKGNFPGRFSGRQFSNSRSEMNVSTLELGDSALYLCASSLGQYTEAFFGQGTRLTVV.

This clone was seen a single time. The chain combines TRBV3-1 (or the pseudogene TRBV3-2) with TRBJ2-1; 7 nucleotides match TRBD1. The CDR3 loop spans 16 amino acids. With 4 bases clipped from V and 0 bases from J, the junction kept 6 bases outside the gene matches. The V gene's germline CDR1 is LGHDT and CDR2 YNNKEL (reference sequence). CDR3 nucleotide sequence: TGTGCCAGCAGCCCTCGGACAGGAGGCTCCTACAATGAGCAGTTCTTC. Amino acids: CASSPRTGGSYNEQFF.

The rearrangement uses TRBV3-1 (or the pseudogene TRBV3-2) and TRBJ2-2; the match to TRBD1 covers 11 bases. Per the germline V gene, CDR1 is LGHDT and CDR2 is YNNKEL (reference sequence). The CDR3 runs to 16 residues. V was pared by 1 base and J by 7 bases, with 5 bases of the junction left unmatched. The CDR3 loop reads CASSQGGTGGGGELFF. Here the CDR3 DNA reads TGTGCCAGCAGCCAAGGCGGGACAGGGGGAGGCGGGGAGCTGTTTTTT.

This chain connects TRBV4-2 to TRBJ1-2; TRBD1 aligns across 8 bases. V shed 0 bases, J shed 5 bases, and the junction held 8 bases outside the gene matches. This CDR3 has 16 residues. The germline gives CDR1 LGHNA, CDR2 YNFKEQ. CDR3 amino acids: CASSQDPRQGFYGYTF. CDR3 sequence (DNA): TGTGCCAGCAGCCAAGATCCCCGACAGGGGTTTTATGGCTACACCTTC.

This clone was found a few times. The chain links TRBV7-8 to TRBJ2-7, with 8 bases matching TRBD2. Germline CDR1 and CDR2: SGHVS and FQNEAQ. J gave up 0 bases and V 1 base, and 8 bases lay outside the gene matches. The CDR3 length is 17 residues. CDR3 region: CASSLGGGGMSSYEQYF. In DNA, the CDR3 is TGTGCCAGCAGCTTAGGTGGCGGGGGGATGAGCTCCTACGAGCAGTACTTC.

The chain employs TRBV5-1 and TRBJ2-1; 8 bases match TRBD2. This CDR3 is 15 amino acids long. The V and J ends lost 6 bases and 6 bases, in that order; junction bases with no gene match: 11. CDR1 is SGHRS and CDR2 is YFSETQ in the germline V gene. The CDR3 spells CASKEAGATVNEQFF. CDR3 bases: TGCGCCAGCAAAGAAGCGGGGGCCACTGTCAATGAGCAGTTCTTC.

The chain links TRBV3-1 (or the pseudogene TRBV3-2) to TRBJ2-5; 7 nucleotides align to TRBD2. CDR1 and CDR2 (germline): LGHDT, YNNKEL (reference sequence). V dropped 0 bases and J dropped 5; count of bases not matched to a gene: 12. This CDR3 contains 17 residues. Written as DNA, the CDR3 is TGTGCCAGCAGCCAAGATCGAGATCGGGGGGAGAGGGAGACCCAGTACTTC. Its protein is CASSQDRDRGERETQYF.

This clone has a single count. The V and J genes are TRBV6-1 and TRBJ2-3, with 9 bases fitting TRBD2. CDR3 length: 17 amino acids. J lost 3 bases, V lost 2 bases, and 9 bases had no gene match. The V gene's germline CDR1 is MNHNS and CDR2 SASEGT. The CDR3 loop is CASSERVGSGGTDTQYF. The CDR3 DNA follows: TGTGCCAGCAGTGAAAGGGTGGGTAGCGGGGGAACAGATACGCAGTATTTT.

The V gene is TRBV2, the J gene TRBJ2-7; D perhaps matches TRBD1 (6 bases). Germline lookup yields CDR1 SNHLY and CDR2 FYNNEI. Trimming stripped 0 bases from V and 4 bases from J, with 10 bases between. The length of the CDR3 is 14 residues. CDR3 residues: CASSEASGEYEQYF. CDR3 DNA sequence: TGTGCCAGCAGTGAAGCGTCAGGGGAGTACGAGCAGTACTTC.

The rearrangement links TRBV19 to TRBJ2-3; D gene unclear. V lost 4 bases to trimming and J lost 3 bases, with 14 bases between them. Germline assignment: CDR1 LNHDA and CDR2 SQIVND (reference sequence). The CDR3 extends over 15 amino acids. In DNA, the CDR3 is TGTGCCAGTAGTAATCGGGTCCTCCAAACAGATACGCAGTATTTT. It is translated as CASSNRVLQTDTQYF.

This sequence joins TRBV5-4 and TRBJ2-3; 8 bases align to TRBD2. The V gene end was trimmed by 1 base and the J gene end by 1 base; junction bases not matched to a gene: 5. The CDR3 has 16 amino acids. Germline lookup yields CDR1 SGHNT and CDR2 YYREEE (reference sequence). CDR3 sequence reads: CASSLTGGAGTDTQYF. CDR3 nucleotide sequence: TGTGCCAGCAGCTTGACCGGGGGGGCTGGCACAGATACGCAGTATTTT.

This clone was seen more than once but under ten times. The V gene is TRBV30, the J gene TRBJ1-1; the D gene is possibly TRBD1 (5 bases). The CDR3 loop spans 13 amino acids. V lost 1 base to trimming and J lost 1 base, with 7 bases between them. Germline CDR1 reads GTSNPN; CDR2 reads SVGIG (reference sequence). CDR3 protein: CAWSGQGNTEAFF. In nucleotides, the CDR3 is TGTGCCTGGAGTGGCCAGGGGAACACTGAAGCTTTCTTT.